The source of this T cell receptor (beta chain) is a study of beta chain features in type 1 diabetes. Overall study results and limits: When cDNA is sequenced, cells with high TCR expression could be over-represented. When Type 1 diabetes patients were examined, their TCRB CDR3s proved moderately but significantly shorter in all four CD4+ subsets.

As concerns this clone: Its antigen is undetermined.

Per germline, CDR1 MDHEN and CDR2 SYDVKM. V was clipped by 5 bases and J by 6 bases, with 12 bases between them. The CDR3 totals 13 residues. All of the isolated RNA was reverse transcribed, so expressed TCRB transcripts were sequenced. Average reads for naive, central memory and regulatory T cell samples were 3.5 million to 4.5 million. The data were produced by immunoSEQ multiplex PCR, yet TCRdb's version contains in-frame clones alone and is incomplete. The data show about 180,000 clones, with about an eighth seen just once and 0.62% held by the top ten. The specimen was central memory CD4+ T cells from blood. The rearrangement uses TRBV28 and TRBJ2-3; D unresolved. This clonotype was obtained from a woman under 30 in good health. CDR3 region: CASSPAVGDTQYF. The CDR3 DNA sequence: TGTGCCAGCAGTCCCGCCGTCGGGGATACGCAGTATTTT. The full variable domain, its missing parts supplied by reference TRBV28 and TRBJ2-3, is DVKVTQSSRYLVKRTGEKVFLECVQDMDHENMFWYRQDPGLGLRLIYFSYDVKMKEKGDIPEGYSVSREKKERFSLILESASTNQTSMYLCASSPAVGDTQYFGPGTRLTVL.